Following are 18 T cell receptor beta chains from one sample sequenced in a study of T cell responses to AZD1222 COVID-19 vaccine. The table came from immunoSEQ multiplex PCR; TCRdb's copy has only in-frame clones and leaves some out. The profile shows over 150,000 clones, about nine tenths of them singletons. The sequencing here drew on peripheral blood, taken on day 0 of AZD1222 vaccination. Source of these receptors: an adult in good health.

This clone was seen just once. The chain employs TRBV19 and TRBJ1-4; a possible D gene is TRBD1 (5 bases). CDR1 and CDR2 (germline): LNHDA, SQIVND (reference sequence). V gave up 3 bases and J gave up 8 bases, with 13 bases separating them. The CDR3 has 14 residues. In DNA, the CDR3 is TGTGCCAGTAGTATTCCGGGACTATTAGAAAAACTGTTTTTT. It codes for CASSIPGLLEKLFF.

The chain is built from TRBV6-2 or TRBV6-3 and TRBJ2-7; D ambiguous. The CDR3 consists of 15 residues. Trimming pared 6 bases from V and 1 base from J, leaving 16 bases between. Germline values: CDR1 MNHEY, CDR2 SVGEGT. CDR3 region: CASSLVQDRSYEQYF. DNA for the CDR3: TGTGCCAGCAGCCTCGTCCAGGACCGTTCCTACGAGCAGTACTTC.

This clone came up once. V is TRBV5-1 and J is TRBJ2-3; D not certain. Between the trimmed V and J ends, which lost 0 bases and 0 bases, there was a span of 8 bases. Germline V CDR1 and CDR2: SGHRS, YFSETQ. The CDR3 covers 15 residues. The CDR3 nucleotides read TGCGCCAGCAGCTTGGGTGGGCGGAGCACAGATACGCAGTATTTT. Translation: CASSLGGRSTDTQYF.

The chain is built from TRBV5-1 and TRBJ2-7; 10 bases agree with TRBD2. Looked up from germline, CDR1 is SGHRS and CDR2 is YFSETQ. J was trimmed by 4 bases and V by 5 bases; bases with no gene match: 12. The CDR3 runs to 16 residues. The CDR3 sequence is CASRGSGGAGRYEQYF. For the CDR3, the DNA is TGCGCCAGCAGAGGGAGCGGGGGGGCCGGACGGTACGAGCAGTACTTC.

This chain joins TRBV6-1 and TRBJ2-2, with no clear D. The CDR3 is 13 amino acids. V was clipped by 2 bases and J by 5 bases, with 6 bases between them. Germline V gives CDR1 MNHNS, CDR2 SASEGT. CDR3 amino acids: CASSESRTGELFF. The CDR3 DNA is TGTGCCAGCAGTGAAAGTCGGACCGGGGAGCTGTTTTTT.

CDR3 sequence: CATEATRGRTTGELFF. CDR3 DNA sequence: TGTGCCACTGAAGCGACCAGGGGGCGCACCACCGGGGAGCTGTTTTTT. The rearrangement uses TRBV19 and TRBJ2-2, with TRBD1 matching 8 bases. The CDR3 runs 16 residues. Germline values: CDR1 LNHDA, CDR2 SQIVND (reference sequence). With 10 bases clipped from V and 4 bases from J, the junction kept 14 bases outside the gene matches.

This clone came up once. J is TRBJ1-3 and V is TRBV7-9; no firm D call. The length of the CDR3 is 15 residues. The V and J ends lost 5 bases and 0 bases respectively, with 11 bases between them. The germline V gene encodes CDR1 SEHNR and CDR2 FQNEAQ (reference sequence). The CDR3 reads CASSLTPNSGNTIYF. CDR3 in DNA: TGTGCCAGCAGCCTTACTCCTAACTCTGGAAACACCATATATTTT.

This chain joins TRBV19 and TRBJ1-1; D is uncertain. The CDR3 has 13 amino acids. Germline V gene data show CDR1 as LNHDA and CDR2 as SQIVND (reference sequence). V lost 5 bases and J lost 10, with 17 bases in between. CDR3 sequence reads: CASSPVLDLGAFF. The CDR3 DNA reads as TGTGCCAGTAGTCCTGTTCTCGACTTGGGAGCTTTCTTT.

The V and J genes are TRBV15 and TRBJ2-5, with D maybe TRBD2 (5 bases). The CDR3 is 16 residues long. Trimming cost V 0 bases and J 4 bases, with 15 bases left between them. Germline V gene sequence: CDR1 LNHNV, CDR2 YYDKDF (reference sequence). As DNA, the CDR3 is TGTGCCACCAGCAGAGAAGGACGTAGCGAACGAGAGACCCAGTACTTC. Protein product: CATSREGRSERETQYF.

This clone showed up just a few times. This chain connects TRBV3-1 (or the pseudogene TRBV3-2) to TRBJ1-6, with 7 positions matching TRBD1. There are 13 residues in the CDR3. Trimming at V came to 0 bases and at J to 10 bases, leaving 0 bases not matched to a gene. Germline lookup yields CDR1 LGHDT and CDR2 YNNKEL (reference sequence). CDR3: CASSQEQGSPLHF. The DNA of the CDR3 is TGTGCCAGCAGCCAAGAACAGGGGTCACCCCTCCACTTT.

This clone was observed a handful of times. The rearrangement joins TRBV6-6 to TRBJ2-7; no clear D gene. Between the trimmed V and J ends, which lost 5 bases and 2 bases, there was a span of 22 bases. Germline-derived CDR1 and CDR2 are MNHNY and SVGAGI (reference sequence). The CDR3 totals 17 residues. CDR3 protein: CASSLRAALTVTYEQYF. As DNA, the CDR3 is TGTGCCAGCAGTCTCCGGGCCGCTCTCACGGTTACCTACGAGCAGTACTTC.

J is TRBJ2-3 and V is TRBV12-3 or TRBV12-4; 8 bases align to TRBD2. V dropped 3 bases and J dropped 6; count of bases not matched to a gene: 2. CDR3 length equals 13 residues. The CDR3 protein is CASSFGGVDTQYF. The DNA for the CDR3 is TGTGCCAGCAGTTTCGGGGGGGTGGATACGCAGTATTTT.

The chain links TRBV7-8 to TRBJ1-1; TRBD1 might be the D (6 bases). The length of the CDR3 is 15 residues. The germline V gene has CDR1 SGHVS and CDR2 FQNEAQ. Trimming removed 1 base at V and 11 bases at J, with 20 bases between. CDR3 sequence reads: CASSLEAQGLGEAFF. The CDR3 DNA reads as TGTGCCAGCAGCTTAGAGGCACAGGGATTGGGGGAGGCTTTCTTT.

The table lists this clone with a count of one. The chain's CDR3 is CASSPVAETQYF. CDR3 nucleotides: TGTGCCAGCAGCCCCGTGGCAGAGACCCAGTACTTC. This rearrangement joins TRBV6-6 to TRBJ2-5; the D is unclear. CDR3 size: 12 residues. V was shortened by 6 bases and J by 4 bases, with 9 bases between the two germline ends. CDR1 MNHNY and CDR2 SVGAGI come from the germline V gene (reference sequence).

V gene TRBV21-1 combines with J gene TRBJ1-5. TRBV21-1 is a documented pseudogene. The CDR3 consists of 17 residues. The CDR3 reads CASSIPQGGGGNQPQHF. In nucleotides, the CDR3 is TGTGCCAGCAGCATACCACAGGGAGGCGGAGGCAATCAGCCCCAGCATTTT.

Only one count was recorded for this clone. This chain connects TRBV20-1 to TRBJ2-2, with D uncertain. Germline CDR1 and CDR2: DFQATT and SNEGSKA (reference sequence). The CDR3 has 11 residues. V was clipped by 0 bases and J by 6 bases, with 2 bases between them. CDR3 in DNA: TGCAGTGCTAGAGACGCCGGGGAGCTGTTTTTT. This translates into CSARDAGELFF.

This chain connects TRBV13 to TRBJ2-3; 10 bases are a match to TRBD2. Trimming took 1 base from V and 3 from J; bases not matched to a gene: 4. The CDR3 spans 16 residues. Germline CDR1 PRHDT, CDR2 FYEKMQ (reference sequence). The chain's CDR3 is CASSLASGGRTDTQYF. The CDR3 DNA is TGTGCCAGCAGCTTAGCTAGCGGGGGCCGGACAGATACGCAGTATTTT.

V gene TRBV7-2 combines with J gene TRBJ1-1; D remains ambiguous. In germline, CDR1 is SGHTA, CDR2 FQGNSA. Trimming pared 5 bases from V and 3 bases from J, leaving 16 bases between. The CDR3 covers 15 residues. CDR3 region: CASSPSAMRDTEAFF. The CDR3 coding sequence is TGTGCCAGCAGCCCCAGCGCAATGAGAGACACTGAAGCTTTCTTT.